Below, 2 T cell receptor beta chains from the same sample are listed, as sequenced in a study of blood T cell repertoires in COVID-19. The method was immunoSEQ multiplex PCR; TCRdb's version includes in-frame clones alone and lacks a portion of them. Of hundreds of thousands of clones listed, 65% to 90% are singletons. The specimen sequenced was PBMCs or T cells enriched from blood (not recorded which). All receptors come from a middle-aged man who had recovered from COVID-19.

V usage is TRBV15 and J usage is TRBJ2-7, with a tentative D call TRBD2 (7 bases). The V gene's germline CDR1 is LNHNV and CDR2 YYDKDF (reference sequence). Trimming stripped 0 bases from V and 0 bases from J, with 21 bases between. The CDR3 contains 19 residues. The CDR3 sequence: CATSRDELWGGDDSYEQYF. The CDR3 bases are TGTGCCACCAGCAGAGATGAGCTTTGGGGGGGCGACGACTCCTACGAGCAGTACTTC.

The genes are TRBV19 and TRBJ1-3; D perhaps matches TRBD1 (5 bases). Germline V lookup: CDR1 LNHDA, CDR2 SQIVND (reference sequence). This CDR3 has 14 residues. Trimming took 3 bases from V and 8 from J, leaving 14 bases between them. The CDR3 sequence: CASSMSGPRDTIYF. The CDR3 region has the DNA TGTGCCAGTAGTATGAGTGGGCCCAGGGACACCATATATTTT.